The 23 T cell receptor beta chains presented below share a single source sample, sequenced in a study of Ad26.COV2.S vaccination and SARS-CoV-2 variants. Indicated treatment: about 20 received Ad26.COV2.S at low or high dose, single or two shots; 5 received placebo; per-sample allocation not given. Sampling happened 63 days after the first vaccine or placebo injection. Some clones are missing from TCRdb's copy, which holds only in-frame ones; the method was immunoSEQ multiplex PCR. The sample holds about 350,000 clones, less than 90% seen once. The material sequenced was peripheral blood, taken in a trial of Ad26.COV2.S vaccine versus placebo. The receptors come from a person between 18 and 59 years old who received the Ad26.COV2.S COVID-19 vaccine or a placebo.

The V call is TRBV3-1 (or the pseudogene TRBV3-2), the J call TRBJ2-5, with 8 bases identical to TRBD2. Germline CDR1 is LGHDT and CDR2 is YNNKEL (reference sequence). Trimming took 6 bases from V and 2 from J; bases not matched to a gene: 5. The CDR3 has 14 residues. CDR3 nucleotides: TGTGCCAGCAGACCTAGCGGGCCTCAAGAGACCCAGTACTTC. Its protein is CASRPSGPQETQYF.

This chain uses TRBV10-3 with TRBJ1-1; 8 nucleotides line up with TRBD1. The length of the CDR3 is 13 residues. Per the germline V gene, CDR1 is ENHRY and CDR2 is SYGVKD. V was clipped by 6 bases and J by 4 bases; unmatched bases: 4. The CDR3 region has the DNA TGTGCCATCAGCGTGGACAGGGCCACTGAAGCTTTCTTT. Its translation is CAISVDRATEAFF.

The CDR3 region has the DNA TGTGCCAGTAGTAGAAACAGGGACGGGGCAGATACGCAGTATTTT. Protein sequence: CASSRNRDGADTQYF. V gene TRBV19 combines with J gene TRBJ2-3; weak D call: TRBD1 (6 bases). This CDR3 has 15 residues. The germline CDR1 and CDR2 sequences are LNHDA and SQIVND (reference sequence). The ends were cut back, 4 bases at V and 4 bases at J, with 15 bases in the middle.

The chain is built from TRBV29-1 and TRBJ2-1; the match to TRBD2 covers 10 bases. The V and J ends lost 7 bases and 5 bases, in that order; junction bases with no gene match: 8. The CDR3 is 14 amino acids. CDR1 and CDR2 from the germline V gene are SQVTM and ANQGSEA. Here the CDR3 reads CSERELAGNNEQFF. The CDR3 nucleotides are TGCAGCGAAAGGGAACTAGCGGGAAACAATGAGCAGTTCTTC.

This chain joins TRBV9 and TRBJ1-4, with D possibly being TRBD1 (5 bases). The ends were cut back, 0 bases at V and 6 bases at J, with 9 bases in the middle. The CDR3 runs 14 residues. Germline V gives CDR1 SGDLS, CDR2 YYNGEE. The CDR3 is CASSVGSGDEKLFF. The CDR3 DNA is TGTGCCAGCAGCGTAGGTTCGGGGGATGAAAAACTGTTTTTT.

The rearrangement uses TRBV6-5 and TRBJ2-7; 13 nucleotides align to TRBD2. J was trimmed by 6 bases and V by 2 bases; bases with no gene match: 4. This CDR3 has 15 residues. The germline V gene has CDR1 MNHEY and CDR2 SVGAGI. The CDR3 loop reads CASSYTSGGAAEQYF. CDR3 coding DNA: TGTGCCAGCAGTTACACTAGCGGGGGGGCTGCCGAGCAGTACTTC.

The V and J genes are TRBV15 and TRBJ2-7; D remains unclear. This CDR3 spans 16 amino acids. Trimming removed 3 bases at V and 5 bases at J, with 20 bases between. The germline V gene encodes CDR1 LNHNV and CDR2 YYDKDF (reference sequence). The chain's CDR3 is CATSSQYRVQGNEQYF. The CDR3 DNA sequence: TGTGCCACCAGCAGCCAATACCGTGTCCAAGGCAACGAGCAGTACTTC.

This sequence joins TRBV11-3 and TRBJ2-1, with a weak D call TRBD2 (7 bases). Trimming took off 0 bases at V and 15 bases at J, with 9 bases between the two ends. CDR1 is SGHNT, CDR2 YENEEA, per germline. The CDR3 consists of 11 residues. The CDR3 region has the DNA TGTGCCAGCAGCTTAGACGGGGGGCTGTTCTTC. Its translation is CASSLDGGLFF.

This chain joins TRBV7-3 and TRBJ1-2, with 7 positions matching TRBD1. The ends lost 3 bases at V and 4 bases at J; junction bases unmatched: 8. The CDR3 is 15 residues long. Per the germline V gene, CDR1 is SGHTA and CDR2 is FQGTGA. The CDR3 bases are TGTGCCAGCAGCTTTCAGGGGGGTTCGAGCTATGGCTACACCTTC. The encoded protein is CASSFQGGSSYGYTF.

This clone was seen once. This chain joins TRBV7-2 and TRBJ1-5; D unresolved. The V gene's germline CDR1 is SGHTA and CDR2 FQGNSA. This CDR3 is 14 amino acids long. V lost 5 bases and J 0 bases, leaving 8 bases between the germline ends. As DNA, the CDR3 is TGTGCCAGCAGCCCTGATTATAGCAATCAGCCCCAGCATTTT. This sequence encodes CASSPDYSNQPQHF.

The J gene is TRBJ1-1, the V gene TRBV19; D is possibly TRBD1 (6 bases). This CDR3 contains 11 residues. Germline CDR1 is LNHDA and CDR2 is SQIVND (reference sequence). The V and J ends lost 1 base and 11 bases respectively, with 8 bases between them. CDR3 loop: CASSIAGAAFF. In DNA, the CDR3 is TGTGCCAGTAGTATAGCAGGGGCGGCTTTCTTT. Filled out from reference TRBV19 and TRBJ1-1, the complete variable domain reads DGGITQSPKYLFRKEGQNVTLSCEQNLNHDAMYWYRQDPGQGLRLIYYSQIVNDFQKGDIAEGYSVSREKKESFPLTVTSAQKNPTAFYLCASSIAGAAFFGQGTRLTVV.

J is TRBJ1-4 and V is TRBV10-1; 11 bases match TRBD1. The CDR3 runs 17 residues. The junction had 19 bases not matched to a gene; V was cut back by 11 bases and J by 8 bases. Germline-derived CDR1 and CDR2 are WNHNN and SYGVQD (reference sequence). The CDR3 coding sequence is TGCGCCGGCCCGGGGACAGGGGGAGTCTTTCTTTTAGAAAAACTGTTTTTT. This sequence encodes CAGPGTGGVFLLEKLFF.

V and J are TRBV6-5 and TRBJ2-3, with 9 nucleotides matching TRBD1. In germline, CDR1 is MNHEY, CDR2 SVGAGI. J was trimmed by 1 base and V by 6 bases; bases with no gene match: 2. This CDR3 is 14 amino acids long. CDR3 in DNA: TGTGCCAGCAGAACAGGGGGCGGCACAGATACGCAGTATTTT. Its protein is CASRTGGGTDTQYF.

For the CDR3, the DNA is TGTGCCAGCAGTCCTCGCTACGAGCAGTACTTC. Protein sequence: CASSPRYEQYF. The chain couples TRBV28 to TRBJ2-7; D unclear. The CDR3 runs to 11 residues. Germline V gene lookup returns CDR1 MDHEN and CDR2 SYDVKM. Trimming took 5 bases from V and 3 from J, leaving 5 bases between them.

CDR3 nucleotide sequence: TGTGCCAGCAGCAGAAAGGAGACAGGGGGCGCAGATACGCAGTATTTT. Amino acids: CASSRKETGGADTQYF. The rearrangement links TRBV21-1 to TRBJ2-3; the table's TRBD1 call for D was not verified on the DNA. TRBV21-1 counts as a pseudogene. This CDR3 region has 16 residues.

The chain uses TRBV4-3 and TRBJ1-1; TRBD1 is a possible D gene (5 bases). Germline V gene sequence: CDR1 LGHNA, CDR2 YSLEER. V lost 0 bases to trimming and J lost 2 bases, with 16 bases between them. The CDR3 loop spans 17 amino acids. Here the CDR3 DNA reads TGCGCCAGCAGCCAAGAACCAAGCCAGGGCCTCAACACTGAAGCTTTCTTT. Its protein product is CASSQEPSQGLNTEAFF.

The rearrangement uses TRBV2 and TRBJ2-7, with 9 bases fitting TRBD2. J was trimmed by 2 bases and V by 4 bases; bases with no gene match: 9. The CDR3 has 16 amino acids. Germline CDR1 reads SNHLY; CDR2 reads FYNNEI. CDR3 coding DNA: TGTGCCAGCAGTGCTCGTTCTAGGACTAGCGCCTACGAGCAGTACTTC. It codes for CASSARSRTSAYEQYF.

This sequence joins TRBV5-1 and TRBJ2-7, with D possibly called TRBD1 or TRBD2 (5 bases each). The CDR3 contains 14 residues. Germline CDR1 and CDR2: SGHRS and YFSETQ. Trimming left V 4 bases short and J 2 bases short, with 13 bases between. The CDR3 is CASSMGDPTYEQYF. Here the CDR3 DNA reads TGCGCCAGCAGCATGGGGGACCCCACCTACGAGCAGTACTTC.

This chain uses TRBV5-4 with TRBJ2-3, with 9 bases identical to TRBD1. The germline V gene encodes CDR1 SGHNT and CDR2 YYREEE (reference sequence). The J segment lost 4 bases and the V segment lost 4 bases, leaving 10 bases of the junction unmatched. The CDR3 extends over 16 amino acids. This CDR3 reads CASSGRDRDTADTQYF. In DNA form, the CDR3 reads TGTGCCAGCAGCGGCCGGGACAGGGATACCGCAGATACGCAGTATTTT.

This chain links TRBV7-9 with TRBJ1-2; D call uncertain. The germline V gene has CDR1 SEHNR and CDR2 FQNEAQ (reference sequence). CDR3 length: 15 amino acids. Trimming took off 2 bases at V and 4 bases at J, with 14 bases between the two ends. In DNA form, the CDR3 reads TGTGCCAGCAGCTTACTCATCCCGAACCCCTATGGCTACACCTTC. Its protein is CASSLLIPNPYGYTF.

V usage is TRBV19 and J usage is TRBJ1-1; TRBD1 agrees at 8 bases. V shed 4 bases, J shed 1 base, and the junction held 14 bases outside the gene matches. The CDR3 is 18 amino acids. Per the germline V gene, CDR1 is LNHDA and CDR2 is SQIVND (reference sequence). CDR3 DNA: TGTGCCAGTAGTAATGCTACGAACAGGGGGATAGGGAACACTGAAGCTTTCTTT. Amino acid sequence: CASSNATNRGIGNTEAFF.

The chain uses TRBV27 and TRBJ1-1; no clear D. The CDR3 spans 13 residues. The V gene lost 5 bases and the J gene lost 0 bases, with 7 bases spanning the gap. The germline CDR1 and CDR2 sequences are MNHEY and SMNVEV (reference sequence). CDR3 loop: CASSVVLNTEAFF. As DNA, the CDR3 is TGTGCCAGCAGTGTAGTCTTGAACACTGAAGCTTTCTTT.

The chain links TRBV7-2 to TRBJ1-4, with D tentatively TRBD1 (6 bases). Germline loops: CDR1 SGHTA, CDR2 FQGNSA. Between the trimmed V and J ends, which lost 5 bases and 5 bases, there was a span of 15 bases. There are 15 residues in the CDR3. The CDR3 region is CASSPQMGANEKLFF. The CDR3 bases are TGTGCCAGCAGCCCACAAATGGGGGCGAATGAAAAACTGTTTTTT.